These T cell receptor beta chains were read from a single sample in a study of regulatory dendritic cells for organ transplantation. Antigens of these TCRs are unknown. Method: immunoSEQ multiplex PCR; TCRdb's copy keeps in-frame clones and lacks some. Of approximately 12,000 clones in the sample, 74% were seen once. The sample taken for sequencing was naive CD4+ T cells from blood cultured with regulatory dendritic cells. The receptors stem from a human donor in good health. CDR3s include the opening cysteine and the closing phenylalanine or tryptophan. D genes are given only for firm matches. Clone size is not always given. Where it is, it says once, few, many or a class for expanded clones.

>TRBJ2-2|.|TRBV18|TRBD1
CASSPGTGKTGELFF
TGTGCCAGCTCGCCCGGGACAGGGAAAACCGGGGAGCTGTTTTTT
>TRBJ2-7|once|TRBV2|.
CASGDLGAEQYF
TGTGCCAGCGGGGACTTGGGCGCCGAGCAGTACTTC
>TRBJ2-7|.|TRBV20-1|.
CSARERYEQYF
TGCAGTGCTAGAGAACGGTACGAGCAGTACTTC
>TRBJ1-2|.|TRBV9|.
CASSGRANYGYTF
TGTGCCAGCAGTGGGAGGGCTAACTATGGCTACACCTTC
>TRBJ2-5|.|TRBV15|.
CATSITAGGQGTQYF
TGTGCCACCAGCATCACCGCTGGGGGCCAAGGGACCCAGTACTTC
>TRBJ2-1|.|TRBV29-1|.
CSVEDGWAISSYNEQFF
TGCAGCGTTGAAGATGGGTGGGCGATTAGCTCCTACAATGAGCAGTTCTTC
>TRBJ1-2|.|TRBV19|.
CASSISGANYGYTF
TGTGCCAGTAGTATTTCGGGTGCCAACTATGGCTACACCTTC
>TRBJ1-2|.|TRBV19|.
CASTQGGSGYGYTF
TGTGCCAGTACCCAGGGAGGGAGCGGCTATGGCTACACCTTC
>TRBJ2-7|once|TRBV11-2|.
CASSLVTVSYEQYF
TGTGCCAGCAGCTTAGTTACGGTCTCCTACGAGCAGTACTTC
>TRBJ1-5|.|TRBV6-1|.
CASSRGREGNQPQHF
TGTGCCAGCAGTCGGGGGCGGGAGGGCAATCAGCCCCAGCATTTT
>TRBJ2-5|.|TRBV5-4|TRBD2
CASSTFLAGRVETQYF
TGTGCCAGCAGCACTTTTCTAGCGGGGAGGGTGGAGACCCAGTACTTC
>TRBJ1-1|.|TRBV12-5|.
CASGFRAGVTEAFF
TGTGCTAGTGGTTTTCGGGCGGGCGTCACTGAAGCTTTCTTT
>TRBJ2-1|.|TRBV18|TRBD2
CASSLGLAGGTMRNEQFF
TGTGCCAGCTCACTCGGACTAGCGGGGGGAACGATGAGAAATGAGCAGTTCTTC
>TRBJ2-3|.|TRBV11-3|TRBD2
CASSPGVAGSSNTDTQYF
TGTGCCAGCAGCCCGGGGGTAGCGGGGAGCTCTAACACAGATACGCAGTATTTT
>TRBJ1-6|few|TRBV5-1|.
CASKGEGGYSPLHF
TGCGCCAGTAAGGGGGAAGGGGGATATTCACCCCTCCACTTT
>TRBJ2-2|.|TRBV10-3|TRBD2
CAISGAGGAGELFF
TGTGCCATCAGCGGAGCGGGGGGGGCCGGGGAGCTGTTTTTT
>TRBJ2-3|.|TRBV6-6|TRBD1
CASSPYRGSTDTQYF
TGTGCCAGCAGTCCATACAGGGGTAGCACAGATACGCAGTATTTT
>TRBJ1-5|.|TRBV6-5|TRBD1
CASRTGGTSNQPQHF
TGTGCCAGCAGGACAGGGGGAACAAGCAATCAGCCCCAGCATTTT
>TRBJ2-2|.|TRBV7-2|TRBD1
CASSSTGVHTGELFF
TGTGCCAGCAGCTCGACAGGGGTCCACACCGGGGAGCTGTTTTTT
>TRBJ1-5|few|TRBV27|.
CASRSQGYSNQPQHF
TGTGCCAGCAGATCCCAGGGTTATAGCAATCAGCCCCAGCATTTT
>TRBJ1-1|.|TRBV11-2|.
CASSTRTAMNTEAFF
TGTGCCAGCAGCACCCGGACAGCCATGAACACTGAAGCTTTCTTT
>TRBJ1-6|few|TRBV9|.
CASSPGAAYNSPLHF
TGTGCCAGCAGCCCAGGGGCGGCCTATAATTCACCCCTCCACTTT
>TRBJ1-4|.|TRBV7-2|TRBD1
CASSRQGPNEKLFF
TGTGCCAGCAGCCGACAGGGACCTAATGAAAAACTGTTTTTT
>TRBJ2-5|.|TRBV6-5|.
CASSYSRETQYF
TGTGCCAGCAGTTACTCGAGGGAGACCCAGTACTTC
>TRBJ2-7|.|TRBV4-2|TRBD2
CASSPGGGESYEQYF
TGTGCCAGCAGCCCGGGGGGAGGGGAGTCCTACGAGCAGTACTTC
>TRBJ1-3|.|TRBV14|TRBD1
CASSQRTGGHVGNTIYF
TGTGCCAGCAGCCAACGGACAGGGGGCCACGTCGGAAACACCATATATTTT
>TRBJ2-7|.|TRBV9|.
CASSAGLTEQYF
TGTGCCAGCAGCGCAGGGTTGACCGAGCAGTACTTC
>TRBJ1-5|.|TRBV7-9|.
CASSRGARNQPQHF
TGTGCCAGCAGCCGGGGGGCCCGCAATCAGCCCCAGCATTTT
>TRBJ2-1|.|TRBV6-5|.
CASSARDEQFF
TGTGCCAGCAGTGCCAGGGATGAGCAGTTCTTC
>TRBJ2-2|.|TRBV7-3|.
CASSFPDTGELFF
TGTGCCAGCAGCTTCCCAGACACCGGGGAGCTGTTTTTT
>TRBJ2-7|few|TRBV18|.
CASSPSRQVVEQYF
TGTGCCAGCTCACCATCTCGCCAGGTGGTCGAGCAGTACTTC
>TRBJ2-1|.|TRBV7-2|TRBD2
CASSLIAGGSYNEQFF
TGTGCCAGCAGCTTAATAGCGGGGGGATCCTACAATGAGCAGTTCTTC
>TRBJ1-1|once|TRBV5-5|TRBD1
CASSSTGKVGEAFF
TGTGCCAGCAGCTCGACAGGGAAAGTTGGTGAAGCTTTCTTT
>TRBJ2-2|once|TRBV5-6|.
CASSASRYGGIRELFF
TGTGCCAGCAGCGCGAGCCGTTACGGGGGTATCAGGGAGCTGTTTTTT
>TRBJ1-1|.|TRBV10-3|TRBD1
CAISESGGTGNTEAFF
TGTGCCATCAGTGAGTCAGGGGGGACAGGGAACACTGAAGCTTTCTTT
>TRBJ1-1|.|TRBV7-9|.
CASSLVGGNTEAFF
TGTGCCAGCAGCTTAGTGGGGGGAAACACTGAAGCTTTCTTT
>TRBJ2-7|.|TRBV6-1|TRBD1
CASSEEGYRGYEQYF
TGTGCCAGCAGTGAAGAGGGATACAGGGGCTACGAGCAGTACTTC
>TRBJ2-3|.|TRBV7-2|TRBD2
CASSTKLAGATDTQYF
TGTGCCAGCAGCACAAAACTAGCGGGGGCCACAGATACGCAGTATTTT
>TRBJ2-5|once|TRBV7-2|.
CASSARQFGETQYF
TGTGCCAGCAGCGCACGACAGTTTGGGGAGACCCAGTACTTC
>TRBJ1-1|few|TRBV6-4|.
CASPLGRWAHPITEAFF
TGTGCCAGCCCGCTCGGGAGGTGGGCCCATCCTATCACTGAAGCTTTCTTT
>TRBJ1-3|.|TRBV5-1|.
CASSLEAASSGNTIYF
TGCGCCAGCAGCTTGGAGGCGGCTTCCTCTGGAAACACCATATATTTT
>TRBJ1-1|.|TRBV6-5|TRBD1
CASSPTGTGTEAFF
TGTGCCAGCAGTCCAACCGGGACAGGGACTGAAGCTTTCTTT
>TRBJ2-7|.|TRBV6-1|TRBD2
CASNRPGLADYEQYF
TGTGCCAGCAATAGACCGGGACTAGCGGATTACGAGCAGTACTTC
>TRBJ1-1|.|TRBV2|.
CASTPRQGSTEAFF
TGTGCCAGCACCCCACGCCAGGGGAGCACTGAAGCTTTCTTT
>TRBJ1-2|few|TRBV28|.
CASSLRSGYGYTF
TGTGCCAGCAGTTTAAGGTCAGGATATGGCTACACCTTC
>TRBJ1-5|.|TRBV19|.
CATRESNQPQHF
TGTGCCACTAGGGAGAGCAATCAGCCCCAGCATTTT
>TRBJ1-6|.|TRBV2|.
CASSVQEGNSPLHF
TGTGCCAGCAGTGTCCAGGAGGGTAATTCACCCCTCCACTTT
>TRBJ2-7|.|TRBV18|.
CASSLQGYEQYF
TGTGCCAGCTCACTCCAGGGCTACGAGCAGTACTTC
>TRBJ2-7|.|TRBV7-8|.
CASSAWEDLTYEQYF
TGTGCCAGCAGCGCGTGGGAGGACTTGACCTACGAGCAGTACTTC
>TRBJ2-7|.|TRBV5-4|.
CASSRGQTSDEQYF
TGTGCCAGCAGCCGTGGGCAAACTTCGGACGAGCAGTACTTC
>TRBJ1-1|.|TRBV6-5|.
CASTEGWNTEAFF
TGTGCCAGCACGGAGGGCTGGAACACTGAAGCTTTCTTT
>TRBJ1-4|.|TRBV5-1|TRBD1
CASSLGQGNEKLFF
TGCGCCAGCAGCTTGGGACAGGGTAATGAAAAACTGTTTTTT
>TRBJ2-3|.|TRBV5-4|TRBD2
CASSLLAGGAGNTQYF
TGTGCCAGCAGCTTACTAGCGGGGGGCGCGGGAAATACGCAGTATTTT
>TRBJ1-2|few|TRBV5-1|TRBD1
CASSRQGDDGYTF
TGCGCCAGCAGCCGACAGGGTGATGATGGCTACACCTTC
>TRBJ1-2|few|TRBV6-5|.
CASSPAGNYGYTF
TGTGCCAGCAGTCCGGCGGGTAACTATGGCTACACCTTC